The 13 T cell receptor beta chains below were found in one sample sequenced in a study of blood T cells in healthy people across ages. The use of a sample-barcoded 5' primer and a J-beta primer mix characterized a second PCR of roughly 6 to 11 cycles. Using its own MiXCR run on the 5' RACE reads, TCRdb lists one record per CDR3 protein. The sample lists 2 million or so distinct CDR3 sequences, less than 50% occurring once. Sequencing was done on a sample of blood. Source of these receptors: a woman aged 40 to 50 in good health.

This clonotype was counted between two and nine times. This CDR3 reads CAISEGGSVSEQFF. CDR3 nucleotide sequence: TGTGCCATCAGTGAGGGGGGATCGGTCAGTGAGCAGTTCTTC. The chain is built from TRBV10-3 and TRBJ2-1; D possibly matches TRBD1 or TRBD2 (5 bases each). Germline V gives CDR1 ENHRY, CDR2 SYGVKD. Trimming took 2 bases from V and 9 from J, leaving 14 bases between them. The CDR3 loop spans 14 amino acids.

This chain joins TRBV21-1 and TRBJ1-2; the D segment call TRBD1 is taken from the table without a DNA check. TRBV21-1 is assigned pseudogene status. The CDR3 is made up of 15 amino acids. In nucleotides, the CDR3 is TGTGCCAGCAGCACCCTGGACAGTATCTACTATGGCTACACCTTC. It yields the protein CASSTLDSIYYGYTF.

The chain is built from TRBV6-2 or TRBV6-3 and TRBJ2-5; 9 bases fit TRBD1. The CDR3 is made up of 19 amino acids. With 6 bases clipped from V and 1 base from J, the junction kept 18 bases outside the gene matches. CDR1 and CDR2 (germline): MNHEY, SVGEGT. The CDR3 coding sequence is TGTGCCAGCAGCTCTTGGGACAGGGCGGGAGCAGGGCTCCAAGAGACCCAGTACTTC. This translates into CASSSWDRAGAGLQETQYF.

The V gene is TRBV2, the J gene TRBJ2-7; TRBD2 matches at 11 bases. The J call is doubtful: the DNA matches TRBJ2-5 better. The germline CDR1 and CDR2 sequences are SNHLY and FYNNEI. The CDR3 loop spans 17 amino acids. CDR3 sequence (DNA): TGTGCCAGCAGAGGCCCGCGACTAGCGGGGATCCAAGAGACCCAGTACTTC. Its protein is CASRGPRLAGIQETQYF.

The chain has TRBV9 and TRBJ2-3, with 13 bases fitting TRBD2. Germline V gene lookup returns CDR1 SGDLS and CDR2 YYNGEE. The CDR3 runs to 19 residues. V was clipped by 0 bases and J by 2 bases; unmatched bases: 9. For the CDR3, the DNA is TGTGCCAGCAGCGTAGGAGTTGGGACTAGCGGGGACTCCACAGATACGCAGTATTTT. It yields the protein CASSVGVGTSGDSTDTQYF.

V usage is TRBV18 and J usage is TRBJ1-3; 7 nucleotides line up with TRBD1. Germline V gives CDR1 KGHSH, CDR2 LQKENI. The length of the CDR3 is 16 residues. Trimming at V came to 3 bases and at J to 0 bases, leaving 5 bases not matched to a gene. This chain's CDR3 is CASSPLQGDSGNTIYF. Here the CDR3 DNA reads TGTGCCAGCTCACCCCTGCAGGGGGACTCTGGAAACACCATATATTTT.

Of note for this clonotype: This sequence may be a read error, since a much larger clone differs from it by one base. This chain uses TRBV20-1 with TRBJ2-7; D uncertain. Trimming removed 7 bases from V and 0 bases from J, with 16 bases in between. This CDR3 region has 14 residues. Germline V CDR1 and CDR2: DFQATT, SNEGSKA (reference sequence). The CDR3 region has the DNA TGCAGTGTGCAATTCGGATCTACCTCCTACGAGCAGTACTTC. Translated: CSVQFGSTSYEQYF.

This clonotype was detected a few times. V usage is TRBV6-6 and J usage is TRBJ2-1; D possibly corresponds to TRBD1 (5 bases). The CDR3 runs to 15 residues. Trimming stripped 3 bases from V and 2 bases from J, with 11 bases between. CDR1 is MNHNY and CDR2 is SVGAGI in the germline V gene (reference sequence). CDR3 nucleotide sequence: TGTGCCAGCAGTTATGGGCAGGGCACCTACAATGAGCAGTTCTTC. This sequence encodes CASSYGQGTYNEQFF.

This clonotype came up a few times. The chain combines TRBV7-2 with TRBJ2-1, with 12 bases fitting TRBD2. There are 17 residues in the CDR3. CDR1 SGHTA and CDR2 FQGNSA come from the germline V gene. J was trimmed by 7 bases and V by 5 bases; bases with no gene match: 12. The CDR3 spells CASSPLPLAGGTNEQFF. The CDR3 DNA is TGTGCCAGCAGCCCCCTCCCGCTAGCGGGGGGGACGAATGAGCAGTTCTTC. Variable domain in full (rest from reference TRBV7-2 and TRBJ2-1): GAGVSQSPSNKVTEKGKDVELRCDPISGHTALYWYRQSLGQGLEFLIYFQGNSAPDKSGLPSDRFSAERTGGSVSTLTIQRTQQEDSAVYLCASSPLPLAGGTNEQFFGPGTRLTVL.

The rearrangement joins TRBV6-5 to TRBJ1-5; unclear D gene. The CDR3 length is 13 residues. V was pared by 6 bases and J by 5 bases, with 11 bases between. Germline V gives CDR1 MNHEY, CDR2 SVGAGI. CDR3 bases: TGTGCCAGCAGCCCTAATGACGATCAGCCCCAGCATTTT. This gives the protein CASSPNDDQPQHF.

With respect to this clonotype: Germline is not matched at one junction end, which may reflect a read error. The chain combines TRBV4-1 with TRBJ1-5; D not certain. The CDR3 covers 17 residues. CDR1 and CDR2 from the germline V gene are MGHRA and YSYEKL. DNA of the CDR3: TGCGCCAGTAGCCCCTGGGAAGAACCGGGAGGTCATCAGCCCCAGCATTTT. Amino acids: CASSPWEEPGGHQPQHF.

The chain is built from TRBV27 and TRBJ1-2; no clear D. The germline V gene has CDR1 MNHEY and CDR2 SMNVEV (reference sequence). Trimming pared 6 bases from V and 1 base from J, leaving 9 bases between. The CDR3 length is 13 residues. The CDR3 is CASSQQSNYGYTF. The CDR3, as DNA: TGTGCCAGCAGCCAACAGAGTAACTATGGCTACACCTTC.

V and J are TRBV7-9 and TRBJ2-3; D perhaps matches TRBD2 (6 bases). The CDR3 contains 16 residues. Germline-derived CDR1 and CDR2 are SEHNR and FQNEAQ (reference sequence). V lost 4 bases to trimming and J lost 4 bases, with 18 bases between them. CDR3 DNA sequence: TGTGCCAGCAGCTCCCCGTGGGGCGGGGTGCCAGATACGCAGTATTTT. Translation: CASSSPWGGVPDTQYF.